The clone carrying this T cell receptor (beta chain) appeared a few times. The data were produced by immunoSEQ multiplex PCR, yet TCRdb's version contains in-frame clones alone and is incomplete. The sample lists 2 million to 2.5 million clones; 80% to 95% were seen once. This specimen comes from a study of shared clonotypes between healthy human individuals. V was trimmed by 2 bases and J by 3 bases, leaving 11 bases between them. Germline CDR1 reads SGHRS; CDR2 reads YFSETQ. This CDR3 is 14 amino acids long. The chain joins TRBV5-1 to TRBJ1-1; D may be TRBD1 (6 bases). The sequence derives from a young man in good health. Some clones in this sample may be carry-over from other donors' samples. The sequenced material came from naive CD4+ T cells from PBMCs. The subset is: CD45RA+ positively selected. In DNA, the CDR3 is TGCGCCAGCAGCTTCCTGGGGGGCGACACTGAAGCTTTCTTT. It is translated as CASSFLGGDTEAFF.